These 32 T cell receptor beta chains share one sample of origin, sequenced in a study of blood T cell repertoires in COVID-19. Using immunoSEQ multiplex PCR, the repertoire was profiled, and TCRdb retains in-frame clones only, with some absent. The data hold 180,000 or so clones, with 88% observed a single time. Sample: peripheral blood. The receptors originated from a man between 18 and 35 years old with active or convalescent COVID-19.

The rearrangement links TRBV6-2 or TRBV6-3 to TRBJ2-2; weak D call: TRBD1 (6 bases). Germline loops: CDR1 MNHEY, CDR2 SVGEGT. Trimming removed 0 bases at V and 0 bases at J, with 8 bases between. This CDR3 region has 16 residues. In nucleotides, the CDR3 is TGTGCCAGCAGTTACTCAGGGGGATCGAACACCGGGGAGCTGTTTTTT. It encodes CASSYSGGSNTGELFF.

The chain joins TRBV12-5 to TRBJ1-1, with D maybe TRBD1 (5 bases). The CDR3 spans 12 residues. Per germline, CDR1 LGHNT and CDR2 FRNRAP. V lost 6 bases and J lost 2, with 7 bases in between. Here the CDR3 DNA reads TGTGCTAGTGGGACAGCTAACACTGAAGCTTTCTTT. Translation: CASGTANTEAFF. The entire variable domain, with the rest obtained from reference TRBV12-5 and TRBJ1-1, is as follows: DARVTQTPRHKVTEMGQEVTMRCQPILGHNTVFWYRQTMMQGLELLAYFRNRAPLDDSGMPKDRFSAEMPDATLATLKIQPSEPRDSAVYFCASGTANTEAFFGQGTRLTVV.

J is TRBJ1-1 and V is TRBV5-6; D is uncertain. Trimming left V 1 base short and J 7 bases short, with 14 bases between. The CDR3 length is 14 residues. The germline CDR1 and CDR2 sequences are SGHDT and YYEEEE. In DNA, the CDR3 is TGTGCCAGCAGCTTGTTGGCAGGTAAGCTTGAAGCTTTCTTT. Translated: CASSLLAGKLEAFF.

With respect to this clone: The sample holds other DNA sequences that translate to the same CDR3. The V and J genes are TRBV7-2 and TRBJ1-1, with 10 bases fitting TRBD1. V dropped 3 bases and J dropped 8; count of bases not matched to a gene: 3. The CDR3 extends over 13 amino acids. CDR1 SGHTA and CDR2 FQGNSA come from the germline V gene. As DNA, the CDR3 is TGTGCCAGCAGCTTGGACAGGGGGACCGAAGCTTTCTTT. This translates into CASSLDRGTEAFF.

DNA for the CDR3: TGCGCCAGCAGCGTGGACAGGGGGCTCTACGAGCAGTACTTC. It is translated as CASSVDRGLYEQYF. The rearrangement joins TRBV5-1 to TRBJ2-7; 11 nucleotides align to TRBD1. CDR1 is SGHRS and CDR2 is YFSETQ in the germline V gene. V lost 4 bases to trimming and J lost 3 bases; unmatched junction nucleotides: 3. The CDR3 length is 14 residues.

The V and J genes are TRBV27 and TRBJ2-1, with 7 bases identical to TRBD1. V lost 2 bases, J lost 4 bases, and 8 bases stayed unmatched. CDR3 length equals 16 residues. CDR1 and CDR2 from the germline V gene are MNHEY and SMNVEV (reference sequence). The CDR3 here is CASSLQTGAPYNEQFF. DNA of the CDR3: TGTGCCAGCAGTTTACAAACAGGGGCTCCTTACAATGAGCAGTTCTTC.

The chain recombines TRBV2 with TRBJ1-3; 9 nucleotides agree with TRBD1. The V segment lost 5 bases and the J segment 5 bases; nucleotides outside the gene matches: 13. The CDR3 is made up of 17 amino acids. The germline gives CDR1 SNHLY, CDR2 FYNNEI. The CDR3 sequence is CASSQNLDRGLRNTIYF. CDR3 sequence (DNA): TGTGCCAGCAGTCAGAACTTGGACAGGGGCTTAAGAAACACCATATATTTT.

This chain connects TRBV6-6 to TRBJ2-5; TRBD1 might be the D (5 bases). The ends were cut back, 2 bases at V and 1 base at J, with 14 bases in the middle. The CDR3 has 16 residues. Germline assignment: CDR1 MNHNY and CDR2 SVGAGI (reference sequence). The DNA for the CDR3 is TGTGCCAGCAGTTACGGCAGGGCTGGGTTCCAAGAGACCCAGTACTTC. Translated: CASSYGRAGFQETQYF.

V gene TRBV7-6 combines with J gene TRBJ2-4; a weak D match, TRBD2 (7 bases). V lost 5 bases and J 3 bases, leaving 11 bases between the germline ends. Germline values: CDR1 SGHVS, CDR2 FNYEAQ. CDR3 length: 14 amino acids. CDR3 amino acids: CASSAGGLKNIQYF. The CDR3, as DNA: TGTGCCAGCAGCGCCGGGGGGCTCAAAAACATTCAGTACTTC.

The chain uses TRBV2 and TRBJ1-4; TRBD1 aligns across 7 bases. The J segment lost 6 bases and the V segment lost 11 bases, leaving 6 bases of the junction unmatched. Per germline, CDR1 SNHLY and CDR2 FYNNEI. The CDR3 totals 12 residues. The CDR3 DNA sequence: TGTGCCGTCGCCGGGACAGATGAAAAACTGTTTTTT. It yields the protein CAVAGTDEKLFF. Drawing the rest from reference TRBV2 and TRBJ1-4, the complete variable domain is EPEVTQTPSHQVTQMGQEVILRCVPISNHLYFYWYRQILGQKVEFLVSFYNNEISEKSEIFDDQFSVERPDGSNFTLKIRSTKLEDSAMYFCAVAGTDEKLFFGSGTQLSVL.

The chain has TRBV9 and TRBJ1-6; tentatively, D is TRBD1 (6 bases). The CDR3 extends over 18 amino acids. The V and J ends lost 4 bases and 0 bases respectively, with 17 bases between them. Germline CDR1 SGDLS, CDR2 YYNGEE. CDR3 DNA: TGTGCCAGCAGCCCGTCCGGGACACCGAGCTCCTATAATTCACCCCTCCACTTT. Protein product: CASSPSGTPSSYNSPLHF.

Concerning this clone itself: The sample carries other DNA sequences with the same CDR3. V and J are TRBV27 and TRBJ2-2, with unresolved D. Germline V gives CDR1 MNHEY, CDR2 SMNVEV (reference sequence). This CDR3 is built from 13 residues. Trimming stripped 4 bases from V and 2 bases from J, with 5 bases between. This CDR3 is CASSYRNTGELFF. The CDR3 DNA sequence: TGTGCCAGCAGTTACAGAAACACCGGGGAGCTGTTTTTT.

The DNA of the CDR3 is TGCGCCAGCAGCCTAACGGACAGGGAGCCGTCGGCTTTCTTT. Its translation: CASSLTDREPSAFF. J is TRBJ1-1 and V is TRBV4-3, with 8 nucleotides matching TRBD1. The CDR3 length is 14 residues. J lost 11 bases, V lost 4 bases, and 12 bases had no gene match. From germline, CDR1 is LGHNA and CDR2 YSLEER.

The chain couples TRBV4-2 to TRBJ2-1, with 9 positions matching TRBD2. Germline CDR1 LGHNA, CDR2 YNFKEQ. This CDR3 spans 15 amino acids. V lost 2 bases, J lost 7 bases, and 6 bases stayed unmatched. CDR3 sequence (DNA): TGTGCCAGCAGCCAAACCCTAGCGGGGCTGAATGAGCAGTTCTTC. Translating gives CASSQTLAGLNEQFF.

CDR3 residues: CASSILGTKGDGNQPQHF. The CDR3 nucleotides read TGTGCCAGCAGTATCCTCGGGACGAAGGGGGATGGCAATCAGCCCCAGCATTTT. The chain uses TRBV27 and TRBJ1-5, with D perhaps matching TRBD1 (6 bases). Germline V gene data show CDR1 as MNHEY and CDR2 as SMNVEV (reference sequence). The V end lost 5 bases, the J end lost 2 bases, and 22 bases lay between the germline ends. The CDR3 is made up of 18 amino acids.

This chain joins TRBV3-1 (or the pseudogene TRBV3-2) and TRBJ2-3, with 8 bases identical to TRBD2. The CDR3 length is 16 residues. From germline, CDR1 is LGHDT and CDR2 YNNKEL (reference sequence). Trimming at V came to 0 bases and at J to 3 bases, leaving 5 bases not matched to a gene. The CDR3 nucleotides are TGTGCCAGCAGCCAAGACCTGCGGGGGGTAACAGATACGCAGTATTTT. Its protein is CASSQDLRGVTDTQYF.

The rearrangement uses TRBV29-1 and TRBJ2-7; 7 nucleotides line up with TRBD1. Germline V gene data show CDR1 as SQVTM and CDR2 as ANQGSEA. The trim removed 5 bases at V and 2 bases at J, leaving 9 bases unmatched. The CDR3 covers 14 residues. The CDR3, as DNA: TGCAGCGTTAAGAGGGACAGTCCAGCCTACGAGCAGTACTTC. It specifies CSVKRDSPAYEQYF.

The chain is built from TRBV9 and TRBJ2-3; no clear D gene. Germline CDR1 is SGDLS and CDR2 is YYNGEE. V lost 3 bases and J 2 bases, leaving 10 bases between the germline ends. This CDR3 is built from 14 residues. The CDR3 sequence is CASSGDLYTDTQYF. CDR3 in DNA: TGTGCCAGCAGCGGAGATTTATACACAGATACGCAGTATTTT.

V usage is TRBV5-6 and J usage is TRBJ2-5; 11 bases fit TRBD1. Germline-derived CDR1 and CDR2 are SGHDT and YYEEEE. Trimming cost V 6 bases and J 4 bases; bases outside gene matches: 8. The CDR3 loop spans 15 amino acids. CDR3: CASTPGQGAGETQYF. Here the CDR3 DNA reads TGTGCCAGCACCCCAGGACAGGGGGCCGGAGAGACCCAGTACTTC.

The rearrangement links TRBV7-2 to TRBJ1-3; D gene ambiguous. Trimming removed 5 bases at V and 3 bases at J, with 8 bases between. Germline V gene sequence: CDR1 SGHTA, CDR2 FQGNSA. CDR3 length: 13 residues. The CDR3 is CASSPLLGNTIYF. The CDR3, as DNA: TGTGCCAGCAGCCCTTTACTTGGAAACACCATATATTTT.

The chain couples TRBV19 to TRBJ1-2, with 9 positions matching TRBD1. CDR1 is LNHDA and CDR2 is SQIVND in the germline V gene (reference sequence). J lost 6 bases, V lost 4 bases, and 0 bases had no gene match. This CDR3 spans 12 amino acids. The CDR3 region has the DNA TGTGCCAGTAGTAGACAGGGGGATGGCTACACCTTC. It encodes CASSRQGDGYTF.

The chain has TRBV7-8 and TRBJ1-3, with D perhaps TRBD1 (6 bases). The V end was cut by 1 base, the J end by 2 bases, with 9 bases between. Germline V gene data show CDR1 as SGHVS and CDR2 as FQNEAQ. The CDR3 loop spans 15 amino acids. CDR3 sequence reads: CASSLVEGAGNTIYF. The CDR3 DNA reads TGTGCCAGCAGCTTAGTTGAGGGGGCTGGAAACACCATATATTTT.

J is TRBJ2-7 and V is TRBV5-1; 8 bases fit TRBD1. Germline values: CDR1 SGHRS, CDR2 YFSETQ. The CDR3 contains 15 residues. V shed 3 bases, J shed 3 bases, and the junction held 8 bases outside the gene matches. CDR3 nucleotides: TGCGCCAGCAGCTCGTATTCCGGGACAGGCTACGAGCAGTACTTC. This translates into CASSSYSGTGYEQYF.

The gene calls are TRBV6-2 or TRBV6-3 and TRBJ2-5; 7 nucleotides align to TRBD1. CDR1 is MNHEY, CDR2 SVGEGT, per germline. Losses at the gene ends were 5 bases for V and 3 bases for J; bases not matched to a gene: 6. CDR3 size: 14 residues. CDR3 sequence reads: CASSKTGTEETQYF. For the CDR3, the DNA is TGTGCCAGCAGTAAGACAGGGACGGAAGAGACCCAGTACTTC.

The rearrangement uses TRBV30 and TRBJ1-4; D call uncertain. Germline-derived CDR1 and CDR2 are GTSNPN and SVGIG (reference sequence). V was pared by 0 bases and J by 1 base, with 18 bases between. The CDR3 is 18 residues long. CDR3: CAWSVPYGDLRTNEKLFF. The CDR3 DNA reads TGTGCCTGGAGTGTACCTTACGGGGATCTCCGAACTAATGAAAAACTGTTTTTT.

The genes are TRBV6-5 and TRBJ1-5; TRBD1 matches at 7 bases. Germline trimming cut 5 bases from V and 7 bases from J; bases unmatched to any gene: 5. This CDR3 is 13 amino acids long. Germline V gene sequence: CDR1 MNHEY, CDR2 SVGAGI. The CDR3 DNA follows: TGTGCCAGCAGTCGACAGGGTAGCCAGCCCCAGCATTTT. Protein product: CASSRQGSQPQHF.

This chain links TRBV30 with TRBJ1-3; D ambiguous. Per germline, CDR1 GTSNPN and CDR2 SVGIG (reference sequence). This CDR3 contains 15 residues. The V end was cut by 2 bases, the J end by 0 bases, with 11 bases between. CDR3 protein: CAWSFGGNSGNTIYF. DNA for the CDR3: TGTGCCTGGAGTTTCGGCGGGAACTCTGGAAACACCATATATTTT.

The chain uses TRBV27 and TRBJ2-7; TRBD1 matches 11 bases. The CDR3 totals 15 residues. Germline V lookup: CDR1 MNHEY, CDR2 SMNVEV (reference sequence). Trimming at V came to 2 bases and at J to 5 bases, leaving 5 bases not matched to a gene. The CDR3 is CASSLGQGAFHEQYF. CDR3 nucleotide sequence: TGTGCCAGCAGTTTAGGACAGGGGGCATTCCACGAGCAGTACTTC.

V usage is TRBV5-4 and J usage is TRBJ2-7, with 14 bases fitting TRBD2. Per the germline V gene, CDR1 is SGHNT and CDR2 is YYREEE (reference sequence). Trimming removed 2 bases from V and 4 bases from J; junction bases left unmatched: 14. This CDR3 is built from 19 residues. CDR3: CASSLDLEGTSGGRYEQYF. The CDR3, as DNA: TGTGCCAGCAGCTTAGATCTCGAGGGGACTAGCGGGGGTAGATACGAGCAGTACTTC.

The rearrangement links TRBV9 to TRBJ2-3; 8 bases are shared with TRBD2. The CDR3 loop spans 14 amino acids. CDR1 and CDR2 (germline): SGDLS, YYNGEE. The V segment lost 3 bases and the J segment 6 bases; nucleotides outside the gene matches: 6. CDR3 nucleotide sequence: TGTGCCAGCAGCGCCGTTCTAGCGGGCGATACGCAGTATTTT. This gives the protein CASSAVLAGDTQYF.

The genes are TRBV6-5 and TRBJ2-7; a possible D gene is TRBD2 (6 bases). The CDR3 consists of 12 residues. Between the trimmed V and J ends, which lost 6 bases and 6 bases, there was a span of 12 bases. Germline V gives CDR1 MNHEY, CDR2 SVGAGI. In DNA form, the CDR3 reads TGTGCCAGCAGGAAGGGCGGGGCCGAGCAGTACTTC. Protein: CASRKGGAEQYF.

The DNA for the CDR3 is TGCGCCAGCAGCCAAGATTTGGGGCCGGAGACCCAGTACTTC. The encoded protein is CASSQDLGPETQYF. The chain has TRBV4-3 and TRBJ2-5; tentatively, D is TRBD1 (5 bases). CDR1 is LGHNA and CDR2 is YSLEER in the germline V gene. This CDR3 has 14 amino acids. V lost 0 bases and J lost 5, with 10 bases in between.